Listed below are T cell receptor beta chains from one sample, sequenced in a study of blood T cell repertoires in COVID-19. TCRdb's copy holds only in-frame clones and misses some; the assay was immunoSEQ multiplex PCR. The profile shows about 220,000 clones, 83% of them singletons. The sequenced sample was PBMCs or T cells enriched from blood (not recorded which). All receptors derive from a woman in her thirties or forties who had been exposed to COVID-19. Each CDR3 is given with its conserved first and last residue. D genes are given only for firm matches. Rows give clone size only sometimes, using once, few, many, or a class for an expanded clone.

J,size,V,D,DNA,CDR3
TRBJ1-4,NA,TRBV27,TRBD1,TGTGCCAGCAGTGGCCCAGGGGGAACTGAAAAACTGTTTTTT,CASSGPGGTEKLFF
TRBJ2-7,NA,TRBV3-1/TRBV3-2,TRBD2,TGTGCCAGCAGCGACCGGGGGGGACTAGAGGCCTACGAGCAGTACTTC,CASSDRGGLEAYEQYF
TRBJ1-4,NA,TRBV5-4,NA,TGTGCCAGCAGCTTGGAGGCAGGCCAGAATGAAAAACTGTTTTTT,CASSLEAGQNEKLFF
TRBJ2-3,NA,TRBV7-3,TRBD2,TGTGCCAGCAGCTTAAGGCCAGCGGGGGTCACAGATACGCAGTATTTT,CASSLRPAGVTDTQYF
TRBJ1-1,NA,TRBV2,TRBD1,TGTGCCAGCGGGGGACAGGGGCGAAACACTGAAGCTTTCTTT,CASGGQGRNTEAFF
TRBJ2-7,NA,TRBV18,TRBD1,TGTGCCAGCTCACGGCCCGGGACAGCCTACGAGCAGTACTTC,CASSRPGTAYEQYF
TRBJ1-5,once,TRBV21-1,NA,TGTGCCCGACAAAATCAGCCCCAGCATTTT,CARQNQPQHF
TRBJ2-7,NA,TRBV7-2,NA,TGTGCCAGCAGCTTAGGTATTGGCGGAGCCTACGAGCAGTACTTC,CASSLGIGGAYEQYF
TRBJ1-5,NA,TRBV4-1,TRBD1,TGCGCCAGCAGCCAAGGGCCGGGACAGGGGAAAAATCAGCCCCAGCATTTT,CASSQGPGQGKNQPQHF
TRBJ1-6,NA,TRBV11-2,TRBD1,TGTGCCAGCAGCCTCGTTAGGACAGGGGGCGAGAAATACAATTCACCCCTCCACTTT,CASSLVRTGGEKYNSPLHF
TRBJ2-7,NA,TRBV11-2,TRBD2,TGTGCCAGCAGACGGACTAGCGGGGGTTACGAGCAGTACTTC,CASRRTSGGYEQYF
TRBJ1-2,NA,TRBV5-1,TRBD1,TGCGCCAGCAGCCCCGGGGACAGTACTAACTATGGCTACACCTTC,CASSPGDSTNYGYTF
TRBJ1-5,NA,TRBV6-1,NA,TGTGCCAGCAGTGAAGGGTCCAGGGGTAATCAGCCCCAGCATTTT,CASSEGSRGNQPQHF
TRBJ1-1,NA,TRBV7-3,NA,TGTGCCAGCAGCTTCACAACAGGGACCCCTGAAGCTTTCTTT,CASSFTTGTPEAFF
TRBJ1-6,NA,TRBV7-2,NA,TGTGCCAGCAGCTTAGGGGGCAGGTACAATTCACCCCTCCACTTT,CASSLGGRYNSPLHF
TRBJ1-2,once,TRBV19,NA,TGTGCCAGTAGTTTTGGGGGGGAAAGGGGCTACACCTTC,CASSFGGERGYTF
TRBJ2-1,NA,TRBV2,NA,TGTGCCAGCACCCAAGCCAATGAGCAGTTCTTC,CASTQANEQFF
TRBJ1-3,NA,TRBV5-1,NA,TGCGCCAGCAGCTTGGAACCCCTTGACAGGACCTCTGGAAACACCATATATTTT,CASSLEPLDRTSGNTIYF
TRBJ2-6,NA,TRBV5-4,NA,TGTGCCAGCAGCCAAGAGACAGTGATCGTCTCTGGGGCCAACGTCCTGACTTTC,CASSQETVIVSGANVLTF
TRBJ1-4,NA,TRBV5-1,NA,TGCGCCAGCACCCTGGCGGGGGGCACCAATGAAAAACTGTTTTTT,CASTLAGGTNEKLFF
TRBJ2-1,NA,TRBV27,TRBD2,TGTGCCAGCAGTTTATCTAGCGGGTTAGGCAATGAGCAGTTCTTC,CASSLSSGLGNEQFF
TRBJ2-7,NA,TRBV10-3,TRBD1,TGTGCCACAAAGCGGGACAGGGATATCCACTACGAGCAGTACTTC,CATKRDRDIHYEQYF
TRBJ2-1,NA,TRBV19,NA,TGTGCCAGTAGTAAGGACAATCTCGCTTACAATGAGCAGTTCTTC,CASSKDNLAYNEQFF
TRBJ2-7,NA,TRBV6-4,NA,TGTGCCAGCAGTGACGGGGCCCGAGCCTACGAGCAGTACTTC,CASSDGARAYEQYF
TRBJ1-2,NA,TRBV5-1,TRBD1,TGCGCCAGCAGTTTGCCGAATAGGACAGGGTGGAGAAATGGCTACACCTTC,CASSLPNRTGWRNGYTF
TRBJ2-3,NA,TRBV4-2,TRBD2,TGTGCCAGCAGCCAAGATCCGGGGGGGCTGATAGATACGCAGTATTTT,CASSQDPGGLIDTQYF
TRBJ1-2,NA,TRBV5-4,NA,TGTGCCACCTCGGAGGGAGATGGCTACACCTTC,CATSEGDGYTF
TRBJ1-1,NA,TRBV5-4,TRBD1,TGTGCCAGCAGCTTCACAGGGGGCTGGGGAGCTTTCTTT,CASSFTGGWGAFF
TRBJ1-1,few,TRBV4-2,NA,TGTGCCAGCAGCCAAGACACGGAGGAGGCCGCTTTCTTT,CASSQDTEEAAFF
TRBJ1-1,NA,TRBV19,NA,TGTGCCAGTAGTGACGGGACACCCATGAACACTGAAGCTTTCTTT,CASSDGTPMNTEAFF
TRBJ2-2,NA,TRBV9,NA,TGTGCCAGCAGCGTAGCCCTGGCTAGCGCAGGTCAGGGCTGGGCCGGGGAGCTGTTTTTT,CASSVALASAGQGWAGELFF
TRBJ1-1,once,TRBV20-1,NA,TGCAGTGCTAGTAGGCAGGGAAGGTGGAAGAACACTGAAGCTTTCTTT,CSASRQGRWKNTEAFF
TRBJ2-3,NA,TRBV9,TRBD1,TGTGCCAGCACCGGGACAGGGCGAACCACAGATACGCAGTATTTT,CASTGTGRTTDTQYF
TRBJ1-2,many,TRBV27,TRBD1,TGTGCCAGCAGTCGTATACTACAGGGGGTCCATGGCTACACCTTC,CASSRILQGVHGYTF
TRBJ1-2,NA,TRBV4-1,NA,TGCGCCAGCAGCCAAGGCCCACATCAGGTTCCAGACCCCCACTACACCTTC,CASSQGPHQVPDPHYTF
TRBJ2-1,NA,TRBV7-9,TRBD1,TGTGCCAGCAGCTTCCTAAGCCCGGGACAGGGGTCAAACGAGCAGTTCTTC,CASSFLSPGQGSNEQFF
TRBJ2-6,NA,TRBV29-1,TRBD1,TGCAGCGTTAGGGGACAGGGGGCTTCTGGGGCCAACGTCCTGACTTTC,CSVRGQGASGANVLTF
TRBJ1-6,NA,TRBV9,NA,TGTGCCAGCAGCGTAGCCCGGGAGCGTTCACCCCTCCACTTT,CASSVARERSPLHF
TRBJ2-3,NA,TRBV24-1,TRBD2,TGTGCCACCCAGAGCGGGAGAATGGGCACAGATACGCAGTATTTT,CATQSGRMGTDTQYF
TRBJ2-7,NA,TRBV27,TRBD1,TGTGCCAGCAGTTTGACAGGGCCCTACGAGCAGTACTTC,CASSLTGPYEQYF
TRBJ1-5,NA,TRBV15,NA,TGTGCCACCAGCAGGCCAAGCAGAGGCGGGGGCAATCAGCCCCAGCATTTT,CATSRPSRGGGNQPQHF
TRBJ2-3,once,TRBV7-9,TRBD2,TGTGCCAGCAGCTACGCTTCCTGGACTAGCGGGGGCCACACAGATACGCAGTATTTT,CASSYASWTSGGHTDTQYF
TRBJ2-7,NA,TRBV6-5,TRBD1,TGTGCCAGCAGTTACGGGACAGGGGCCAAATACGAGCAGTACTTC,CASSYGTGAKYEQYF
TRBJ2-1,NA,TRBV27,NA,TGTGCCAGCAGCCTCAGGCTGGACAGCAATGAGCAGTTCTTC,CASSLRLDSNEQFF
TRBJ2-7,once,TRBV7-2,TRBD1,TGTGCCAGCAGCTCGACGACAGGGGCGCAGTACTTC,CASSSTTGAQYF
TRBJ1-5,NA,TRBV9,NA,TGTGCCAGCAGCCCCACAGGGTCTAAGGATCAGCCCCAGCATTTT,CASSPTGSKDQPQHF
TRBJ2-2,NA,TRBV6-5,TRBD1,TGTGCCAGCAGTCTCGGGACAGCGAACACCGGGGAGCTGTTTTTT,CASSLGTANTGELFF